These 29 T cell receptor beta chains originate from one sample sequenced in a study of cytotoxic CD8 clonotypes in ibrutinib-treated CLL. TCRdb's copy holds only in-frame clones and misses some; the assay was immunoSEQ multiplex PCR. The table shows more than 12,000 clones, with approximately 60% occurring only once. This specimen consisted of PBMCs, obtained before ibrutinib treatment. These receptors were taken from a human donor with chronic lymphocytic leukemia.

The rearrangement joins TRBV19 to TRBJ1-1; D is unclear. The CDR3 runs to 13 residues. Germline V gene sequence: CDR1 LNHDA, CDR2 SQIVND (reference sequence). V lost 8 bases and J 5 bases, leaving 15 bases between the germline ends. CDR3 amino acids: CASQRVGLTEAFF. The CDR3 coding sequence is TGTGCCAGTCAAAGGGTGGGATTGACTGAAGCTTTCTTT.

The CDR3 DNA sequence: TGTGCCAGCAGCCCCCGACAGGGTGGGACTGAAGCTTTCTTT. Encoded protein: CASSPRQGGTEAFF. The chain is built from TRBV9 and TRBJ1-1, with 7 bases that match TRBD1. CDR1 and CDR2 from the germline V gene are SGDLS and YYNGEE. The CDR3 totals 14 residues. After removal of 4 bases from V and 5 bases from J, the junction contained 8 bases not matched to a gene.

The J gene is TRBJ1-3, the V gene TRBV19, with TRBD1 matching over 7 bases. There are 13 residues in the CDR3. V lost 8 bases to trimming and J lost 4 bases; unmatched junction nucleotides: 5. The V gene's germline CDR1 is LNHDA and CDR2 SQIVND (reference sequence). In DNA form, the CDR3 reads TGTGCCAGTCACAGGGGTGGAGGAAACACCATATATTTT. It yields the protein CASHRGGGNTIYF.

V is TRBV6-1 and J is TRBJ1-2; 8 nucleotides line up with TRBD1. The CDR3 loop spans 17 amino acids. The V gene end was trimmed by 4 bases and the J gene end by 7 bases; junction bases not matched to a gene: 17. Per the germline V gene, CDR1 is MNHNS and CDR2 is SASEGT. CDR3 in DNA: TGTGCCAGCAGTGTTCGGGTATCCGGCAGGGGGCGTACTGGCTACACCTTC. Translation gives CASSVRVSGRGRTGYTF.

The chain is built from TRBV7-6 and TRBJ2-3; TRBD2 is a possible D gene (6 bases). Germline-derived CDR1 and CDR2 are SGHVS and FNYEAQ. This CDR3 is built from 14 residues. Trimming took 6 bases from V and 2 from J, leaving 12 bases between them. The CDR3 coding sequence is TGTGCCAGCAGTCCGGACTACCCCACAGATACGCAGTATTTT. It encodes CASSPDYPTDTQYF.

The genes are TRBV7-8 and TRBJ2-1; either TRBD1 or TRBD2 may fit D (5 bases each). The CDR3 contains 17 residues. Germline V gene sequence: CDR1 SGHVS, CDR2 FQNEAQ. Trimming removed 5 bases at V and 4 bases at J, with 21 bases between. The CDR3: CASSLYSGTGIYNEQFF. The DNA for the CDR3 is TGTGCCAGCAGCCTTTATTCCGGGACGGGGATTTACAATGAGCAGTTCTTC.

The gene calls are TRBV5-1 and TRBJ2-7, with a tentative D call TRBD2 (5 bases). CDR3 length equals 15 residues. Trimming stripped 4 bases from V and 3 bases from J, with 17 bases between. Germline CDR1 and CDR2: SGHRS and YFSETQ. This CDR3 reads CASSPKLNEGYEQYF. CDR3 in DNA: TGCGCCAGCAGCCCTAAACTTAACGAGGGCTACGAGCAGTACTTC.

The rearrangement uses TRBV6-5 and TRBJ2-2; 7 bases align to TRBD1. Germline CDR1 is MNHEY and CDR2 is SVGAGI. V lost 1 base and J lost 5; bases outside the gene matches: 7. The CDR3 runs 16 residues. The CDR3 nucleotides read TGTGCCAGCAGTTACTGGACAGGCCGAGGGACCGGGGAGCTGTTTTTT. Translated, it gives CASSYWTGRGTGELFF.

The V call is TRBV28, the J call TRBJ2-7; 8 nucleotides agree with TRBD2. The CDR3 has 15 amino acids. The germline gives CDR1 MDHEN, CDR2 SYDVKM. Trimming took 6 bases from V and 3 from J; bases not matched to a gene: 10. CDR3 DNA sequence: TGTGCCAGCAGGAACCCGCGGGAGGCCGGCTACGAGCAGTACTTC. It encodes CASRNPREAGYEQYF. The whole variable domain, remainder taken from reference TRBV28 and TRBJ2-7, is DVKVTQSSRYLVKRTGEKVFLECVQDMDHENMFWYRQDPGLGLRLIYFSYDVKMKEKGDIPEGYSVSREKKERFSLILESASTNQTSMYLCASRNPREAGYEQYFGPGTRLTVT.

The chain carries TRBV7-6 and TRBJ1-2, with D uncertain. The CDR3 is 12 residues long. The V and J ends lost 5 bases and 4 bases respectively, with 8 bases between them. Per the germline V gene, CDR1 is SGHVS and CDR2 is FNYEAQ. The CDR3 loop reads CASSPLPYGYTF. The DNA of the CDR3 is TGTGCCAGCAGCCCCCTACCCTATGGCTACACCTTC.

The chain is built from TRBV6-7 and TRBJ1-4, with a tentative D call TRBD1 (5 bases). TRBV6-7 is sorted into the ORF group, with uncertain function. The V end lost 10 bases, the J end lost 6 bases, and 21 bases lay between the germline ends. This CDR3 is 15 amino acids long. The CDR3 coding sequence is TGTGCCACTCGACCTATGGGGGATGTCGATGAAAAACTGTTTTTT. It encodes CATRPMGDVDEKLFF.

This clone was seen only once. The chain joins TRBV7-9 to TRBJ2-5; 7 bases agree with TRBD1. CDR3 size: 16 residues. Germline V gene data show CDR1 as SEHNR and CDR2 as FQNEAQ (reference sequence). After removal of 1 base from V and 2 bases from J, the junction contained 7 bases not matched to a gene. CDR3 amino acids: CASSLVVRTGQETQYF. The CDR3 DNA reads TGTGCCAGCAGCTTAGTTGTGCGGACAGGACAAGAGACCCAGTACTTC.

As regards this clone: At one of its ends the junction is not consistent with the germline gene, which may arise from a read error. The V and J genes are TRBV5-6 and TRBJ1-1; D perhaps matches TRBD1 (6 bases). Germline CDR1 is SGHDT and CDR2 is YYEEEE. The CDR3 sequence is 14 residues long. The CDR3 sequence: CASSLKSWHRAMTF. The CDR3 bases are TGTGCCAGCAGCTTGAAGAGTTGGCACAGGGCCATGACTTTT.

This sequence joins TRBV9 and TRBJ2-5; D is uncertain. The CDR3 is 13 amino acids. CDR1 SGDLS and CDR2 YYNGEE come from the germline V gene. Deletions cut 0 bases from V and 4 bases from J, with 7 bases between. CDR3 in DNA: TGTGCCAGCAGCGTAGGTTTGGGAGAGACCCAGTACTTC. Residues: CASSVGLGETQYF. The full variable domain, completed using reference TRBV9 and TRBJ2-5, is DSGVTQTPKHLITATGQRVTLRCSPRSGDLSVYWYQQSLDQGLQFLIQYYNGEERAKGNILERFSAQQFPDLHSELNLSSLELGDSALYFCASSVGLGETQYFGPGTRLLVL.

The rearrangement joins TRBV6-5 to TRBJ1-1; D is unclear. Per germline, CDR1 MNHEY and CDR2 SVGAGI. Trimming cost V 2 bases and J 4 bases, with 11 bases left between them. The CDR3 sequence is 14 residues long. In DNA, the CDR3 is TGTGCCAGCAGTTACGAGGTTAGCGGCACTGAAGCTTTCTTT. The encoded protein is CASSYEVSGTEAFF.

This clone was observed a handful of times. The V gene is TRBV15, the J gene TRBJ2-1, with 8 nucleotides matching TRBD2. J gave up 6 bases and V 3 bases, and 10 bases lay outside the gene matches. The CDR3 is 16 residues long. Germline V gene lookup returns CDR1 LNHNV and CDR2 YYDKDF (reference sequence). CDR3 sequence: CATSSDRGGLFNEQFF. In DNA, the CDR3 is TGTGCCACCAGCAGTGATCGGGGGGGCCTTTTCAATGAGCAGTTCTTC.

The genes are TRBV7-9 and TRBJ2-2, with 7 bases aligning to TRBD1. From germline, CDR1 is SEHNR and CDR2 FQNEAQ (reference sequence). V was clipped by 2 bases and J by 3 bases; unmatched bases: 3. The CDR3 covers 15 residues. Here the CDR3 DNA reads TGTGCCAGCAGCTTATTTGGACAGGACACCGGGGAGCTGTTTTTT. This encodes CASSLFGQDTGELFF.

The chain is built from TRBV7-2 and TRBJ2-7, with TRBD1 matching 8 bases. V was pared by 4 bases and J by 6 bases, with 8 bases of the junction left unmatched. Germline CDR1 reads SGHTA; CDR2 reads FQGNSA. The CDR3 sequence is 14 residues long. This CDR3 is CASSWRTGPGEQYF. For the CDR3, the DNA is TGTGCCAGCAGCTGGAGGACAGGGCCAGGCGAGCAGTACTTC.

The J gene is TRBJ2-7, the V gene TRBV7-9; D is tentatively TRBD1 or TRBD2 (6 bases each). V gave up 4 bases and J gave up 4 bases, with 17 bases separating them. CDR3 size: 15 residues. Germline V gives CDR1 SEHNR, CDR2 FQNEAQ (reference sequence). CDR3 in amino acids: CASSSRGATVYEQYF. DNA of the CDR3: TGTGCCAGCAGCTCTAGGGGGGCGACAGTGTACGAGCAGTACTTC. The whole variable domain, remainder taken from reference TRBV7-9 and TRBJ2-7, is DTGVSQNPRHKITKRGQNVTFRCDPISEHNRLYWYRQTLGQGPEFLTYFQNEAQLEKSRLLSDRFSAERPKGSFSTLEIQRTEQGDSAMYLCASSSRGATVYEQYFGPGTRLTVT.

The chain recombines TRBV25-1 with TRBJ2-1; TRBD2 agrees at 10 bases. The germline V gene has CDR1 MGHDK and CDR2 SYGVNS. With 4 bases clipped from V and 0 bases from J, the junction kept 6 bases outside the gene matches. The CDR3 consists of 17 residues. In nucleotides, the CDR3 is TGTGCCAGCAGTGTTAGCGGGGGGCTCCTCTCCTACAATGAGCAGTTCTTC. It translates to CASSVSGGLLSYNEQFF.

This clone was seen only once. CDR3 coding DNA: TGCAGCGTTCAAGGACTAGCCAAAAACATTCAGTACTTC. This gives the protein CSVQGLAKNIQYF. The V call is TRBV29-1, the J call TRBJ2-4, with a tentative D call TRBD2 (5 bases). Trimming removed 5 bases at V and 0 bases at J, with 8 bases between. The germline CDR1 and CDR2 sequences are SQVTM and ANQGSEA. The CDR3 consists of 13 residues.

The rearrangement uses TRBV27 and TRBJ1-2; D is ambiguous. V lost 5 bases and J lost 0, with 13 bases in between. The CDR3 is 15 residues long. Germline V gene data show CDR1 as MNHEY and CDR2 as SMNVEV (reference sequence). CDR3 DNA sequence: TGTGCCAGCAGTCCTCTAACAACGGCTAACTATGGCTACACCTTC. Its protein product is CASSPLTTANYGYTF.

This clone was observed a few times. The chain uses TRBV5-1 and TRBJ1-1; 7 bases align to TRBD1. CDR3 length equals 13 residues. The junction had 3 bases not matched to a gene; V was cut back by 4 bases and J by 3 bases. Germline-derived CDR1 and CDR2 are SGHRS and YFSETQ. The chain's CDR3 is CASSGDSYTEAFF. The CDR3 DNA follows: TGCGCCAGCAGCGGGGACAGTTACACTGAAGCTTTCTTT.

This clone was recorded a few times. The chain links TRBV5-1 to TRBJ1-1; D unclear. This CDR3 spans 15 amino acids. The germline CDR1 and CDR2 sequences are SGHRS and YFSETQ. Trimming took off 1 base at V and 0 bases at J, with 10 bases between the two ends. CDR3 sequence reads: CASSLFVGLNTEAFF. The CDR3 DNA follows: TGCGCCAGCAGCTTGTTCGTCGGATTGAACACTGAAGCTTTCTTT.

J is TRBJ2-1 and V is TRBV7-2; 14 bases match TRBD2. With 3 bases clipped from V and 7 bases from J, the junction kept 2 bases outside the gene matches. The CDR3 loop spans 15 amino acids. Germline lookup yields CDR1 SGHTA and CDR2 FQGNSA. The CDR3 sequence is CASSLGTSGGNEQFF. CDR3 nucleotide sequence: TGTGCCAGCAGCTTGGGGACTAGCGGGGGAAATGAGCAGTTCTTC.

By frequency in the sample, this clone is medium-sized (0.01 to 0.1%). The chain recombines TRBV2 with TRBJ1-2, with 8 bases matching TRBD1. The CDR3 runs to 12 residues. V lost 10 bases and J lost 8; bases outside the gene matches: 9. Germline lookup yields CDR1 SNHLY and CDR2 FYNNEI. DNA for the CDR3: TGTGCCATGGGACAGGTCCATTTCGGCTACACCTTC. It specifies CAMGQVHFGYTF. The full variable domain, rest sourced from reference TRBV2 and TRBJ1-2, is EPEVTQTPSHQVTQMGQEVILRCVPISNHLYFYWYRQILGQKVEFLVSFYNNEISEKSEIFDDQFSVERPDGSNFTLKIRSTKLEDSAMYFCAMGQVHFGYTFGSGTRLTVV.

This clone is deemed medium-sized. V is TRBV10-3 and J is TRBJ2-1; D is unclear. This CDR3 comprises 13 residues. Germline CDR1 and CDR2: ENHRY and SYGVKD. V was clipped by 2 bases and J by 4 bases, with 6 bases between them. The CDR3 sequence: CAISETAYNEQFF. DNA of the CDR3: TGTGCCATCAGTGAGACCGCATACAATGAGCAGTTCTTC.

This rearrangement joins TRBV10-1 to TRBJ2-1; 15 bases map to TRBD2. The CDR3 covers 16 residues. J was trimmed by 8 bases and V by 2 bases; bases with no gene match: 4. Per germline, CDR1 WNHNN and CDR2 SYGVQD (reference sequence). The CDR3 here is CASSEGLAGGLDEQFF. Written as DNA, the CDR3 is TGCGCCAGCAGTGAGGGACTAGCGGGGGGGCTTGATGAGCAGTTCTTC.

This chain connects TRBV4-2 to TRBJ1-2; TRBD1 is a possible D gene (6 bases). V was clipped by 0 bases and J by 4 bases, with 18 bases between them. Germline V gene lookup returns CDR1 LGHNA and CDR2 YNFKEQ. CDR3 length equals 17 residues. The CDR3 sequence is CASSQDRGQGLSYGYTF. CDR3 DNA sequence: TGTGCCAGCAGCCAAGATCGGGGGCAGGGGCTGAGCTATGGCTACACCTTC.